These 17 T cell receptor beta chains were sequenced from one sample in a study of cytomegalovirus exposure and HLA in healthy donors. This PCR relied on a set of 60 Vbeta primers and 13 Jbeta primers. Produced via immunoSEQ multiplex PCR; TCRdb's table is partial and in-frame only. Recorded here are 150,000 or so clones; the top ten clones represent under 2%. Sample: PBMCs. These receptors all come from a woman aged 45-59 years in good health and CMV-seronegative.

The chain recombines TRBV6-6 with TRBJ1-6, with TRBD1 identical over 7 bases. Germline V gives CDR1 MNHNY, CDR2 SVGAGI (reference sequence). Losses at the gene ends were 6 bases for V and 7 bases for J; bases not matched to a gene: 9. The CDR3 consists of 15 residues. CDR3 in amino acids: CASRTFGTANSPLHF. The CDR3 DNA reads TGTGCCAGCAGGACCTTTGGGACAGCCAATTCACCCCTCCACTTT.

The chain is built from TRBV5-1 and TRBJ2-7; 11 bases agree with TRBD2. The V gene's germline CDR1 is SGHRS and CDR2 YFSETQ. V lost 3 bases, J lost 2 bases, and 7 bases stayed unmatched. CDR3 size: 16 residues. The CDR3 DNA follows: TGCGCCAGCAGCTCGGACCTTAGCGGGGGGGCCTACGAGCAGTACTTC. This encodes CASSSDLSGGAYEQYF.

The chain couples TRBV19 to TRBJ2-1, with D tentatively TRBD2 (6 bases). V dropped 5 bases and J dropped 6 bases, with 17 bases sitting between them. The germline V gene encodes CDR1 LNHDA and CDR2 SQIVND (reference sequence). CDR3 length: 15 amino acids. The CDR3 bases are TGTGCCAGTAGTTATGGAGGGTCCACCGGCAATGAGCAGTTCTTC. Its translation: CASSYGGSTGNEQFF.

J is TRBJ2-7 and V is TRBV6-1, with 9 positions matching TRBD1. With V trimmed by 6 bases and J by 2 bases, 8 bases remained unmatched. Germline assignment: CDR1 MNHNS and CDR2 SASEGT. This CDR3 comprises 15 residues. This chain's CDR3 is CASSLGQGSAYEQYF. The CDR3 coding sequence is TGTGCCAGCAGCCTCGGACAGGGGAGCGCCTACGAGCAGTACTTC.

The V and J genes are TRBV6-1 and TRBJ1-2; 9 bases agree with TRBD1. The length of the CDR3 is 14 residues. The V segment lost 8 bases and the J segment 8 bases; nucleotides outside the gene matches: 12. CDR1 and CDR2 from the germline V gene are MNHNS and SASEGT. The CDR3 nucleotides read TGTGCCAGCTTCCACCCGGGACAGGGAGGAGGCTACACCTTC. Translation gives CASFHPGQGGGYTF.

V gene TRBV2 combines with J gene TRBJ1-6, with a tentative D call TRBD1 (6 bases). The V end lost 8 bases, the J end lost 10 bases, and 21 bases lay between the germline ends. This CDR3 comprises 15 residues. Germline V gives CDR1 SNHLY, CDR2 FYNNEI. The CDR3 bases are TGTGCCAGCCGCGCCCGGGACACCGAATTGTCACCCCTCCACTTT. This encodes CASRARDTELSPLHF.

The V and J genes are TRBV28 and TRBJ2-1; tentatively, D is TRBD2 (6 bases). V was pared by 6 bases and J by 8 bases, with 17 bases between. The CDR3 sequence is 14 residues long. CDR1 MDHEN and CDR2 SYDVKM come from the germline V gene. CDR3: CASRIQPGGYEQFF. For the CDR3, the DNA is TGTGCCAGCAGAATCCAGCCCGGAGGGTATGAGCAGTTCTTC.

The genes are TRBV30 and TRBJ1-1; D unresolved. The CDR3 spans 15 residues. CDR1 and CDR2 (germline): GTSNPN, SVGIG (reference sequence). V was trimmed by 8 bases and J by 0 bases, leaving 19 bases between them. This CDR3 is CARAKEGVMNTEAFF. CDR3 nucleotides: TGTGCCCGCGCCAAGGAGGGTGTAATGAACACTGAAGCTTTCTTT. The full variable domain, rest sourced from reference TRBV30 and TRBJ1-1, is SQTIHQWPATLVQPVGSPLSLECTVEGTSNPNLYWYRQAAGRGLQLLFYSVGIGQISSEVPQNLSASRPQDRQFILSSKKLLLSDSGFYLCARAKEGVMNTEAFFGQGTRLTVV.

The chain recombines TRBV5-6 with TRBJ2-7; the D gene is possibly TRBD1 (5 bases). V gave up 2 bases and J gave up 3 bases, with 12 bases separating them. Germline V gene lookup returns CDR1 SGHDT and CDR2 YYEEEE. The CDR3 contains 14 residues. This chain's CDR3 is CASSFGQGNYEQYF. DNA for the CDR3: TGTGCCAGCAGCTTTGGGCAGGGTAACTACGAGCAGTACTTC.

The chain joins TRBV5-1 to TRBJ2-1, with 13 bases matching TRBD2. This CDR3 contains 18 residues. The trim removed 3 bases at V and 6 bases at J, leaving 12 bases unmatched. CDR1 is SGHRS and CDR2 is YFSETQ in the germline V gene. CDR3 residues: CASSSFGILAGGSNEQFF. CDR3 nucleotide sequence: TGCGCCAGCAGCTCGTTTGGGATACTAGCGGGAGGGAGCAATGAGCAGTTCTTC. Full variable domain (outside the CDR3, taken from reference TRBV5-1 and TRBJ2-1): KAGVTQTPRYLIKTRGQQVTLSCSPISGHRSVSWYQQTPGQGLQFLFEYFSETQRNKGNFPGRFSGRQFSNSRSEMNVSTLELGDSALYLCASSSFGILAGGSNEQFFGPGTRLTVL.

The chain combines TRBV6-5 with TRBJ2-2; possibly TRBD2 for D (6 bases). Germline V lookup: CDR1 MNHEY, CDR2 SVGAGI. V gave up 5 bases and J gave up 7 bases, with 8 bases separating them. The CDR3 totals 12 residues. The CDR3 sequence: CASSTSHGELFF. Written as DNA, the CDR3 is TGTGCCAGCAGTACTAGCCACGGGGAGCTGTTTTTT.

The V and J genes are TRBV6-1 and TRBJ2-2; D possibly corresponds to TRBD2 (6 bases). Germline assignment: CDR1 MNHNS and CDR2 SASEGT. V dropped 11 bases and J dropped 1 base, with 11 bases sitting between them. The CDR3 has 13 amino acids. CDR3 amino acids: CAVGLMNTGELFF. CDR3 DNA: TGTGCCGTGGGACTTATGAACACCGGGGAGCTGTTTTTT.

The chain combines TRBV28 with TRBJ2-7, with D perhaps TRBD2 (5 bases). Germline loops: CDR1 MDHEN, CDR2 SYDVKM. The ends were cut back, 6 bases at V and 4 bases at J, with 16 bases in the middle. The CDR3 is 14 residues long. CDR3 loop: CASSPRSGEYEQYF. The CDR3 DNA reads TGTGCCAGCAGCCCGAGGTCCGGGGAATACGAGCAGTACTTC.

This chain links TRBV6-1 with TRBJ1-3; D is possibly TRBD1 (6 bases). The CDR3 loop spans 18 amino acids. Deletions cut 0 bases from V and 0 bases from J, with 15 bases between. Germline lookup yields CDR1 MNHNS and CDR2 SASEGT. The CDR3 coding sequence is TGTGCCAGCAGTGAAGCACCCCGACAGGCCTACTCTGGAAACACCATATATTTT. This translates into CASSEAPRQAYSGNTIYF.

The chain links TRBV6-5 to TRBJ2-7; TRBD1 aligns across 7 bases. CDR3 length: 15 residues. J was trimmed by 0 bases and V by 6 bases; bases with no gene match: 8. Looked up from germline, CDR1 is MNHEY and CDR2 is SVGAGI. The CDR3 coding sequence is TGTGCCAGCAGAACCTCGACAGGGTACTCCTACGAGCAGTACTTC. Protein: CASRTSTGYSYEQYF.

Regarding this clone: One junction end does not reproduce the germline sequence, and a read error may be involved. The chain links TRBV6-5 to TRBJ1-2, with D possibly being TRBD1 (5 bases). The length of the CDR3 is 13 residues. Germline CDR1 reads MNHEY; CDR2 reads SVGAGI. Here the CDR3 reads CASSPGTDPGESF. The CDR3 DNA sequence: TGTGCCAGCAGTCCAGGGACTGACCCCGGAGAATCCTTC.

The chain links TRBV9 to TRBJ1-3; the D is unclear. V lost 2 bases, J lost 3 bases, and 6 bases lay in between. Germline CDR1 and CDR2: SGDLS and YYNGEE. The CDR3 spans 13 residues. The CDR3 sequence is CASSVGVGNTIYF. DNA of the CDR3: TGTGCCAGCAGCGTCGGGGTTGGAAACACCATATATTTT.